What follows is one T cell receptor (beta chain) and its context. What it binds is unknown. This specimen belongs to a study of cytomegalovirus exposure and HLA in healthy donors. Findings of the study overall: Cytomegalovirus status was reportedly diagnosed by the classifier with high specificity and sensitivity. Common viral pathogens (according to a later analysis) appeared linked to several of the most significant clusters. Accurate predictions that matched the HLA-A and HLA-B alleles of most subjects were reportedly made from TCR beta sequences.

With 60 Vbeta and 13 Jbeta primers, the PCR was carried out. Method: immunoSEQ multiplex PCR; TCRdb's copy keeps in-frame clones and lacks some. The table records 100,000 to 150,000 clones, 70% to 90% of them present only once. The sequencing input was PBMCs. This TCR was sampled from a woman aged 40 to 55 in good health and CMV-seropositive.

The CDR3: CASSDGQGTGANVLTF. The CDR3 nucleotides read TGCGCCAGCAGCGATGGACAGGGGACAGGGGCCAACGTCCTGACTTTC. This chain joins TRBV5-1 and TRBJ2-6, with TRBD1 matching over 9 bases. The V gene end was trimmed by 4 bases and the J gene end by 4 bases; junction bases not matched to a gene: 6. The germline V gene has CDR1 SGHRS and CDR2 YFSETQ. This CDR3 comprises 16 residues.